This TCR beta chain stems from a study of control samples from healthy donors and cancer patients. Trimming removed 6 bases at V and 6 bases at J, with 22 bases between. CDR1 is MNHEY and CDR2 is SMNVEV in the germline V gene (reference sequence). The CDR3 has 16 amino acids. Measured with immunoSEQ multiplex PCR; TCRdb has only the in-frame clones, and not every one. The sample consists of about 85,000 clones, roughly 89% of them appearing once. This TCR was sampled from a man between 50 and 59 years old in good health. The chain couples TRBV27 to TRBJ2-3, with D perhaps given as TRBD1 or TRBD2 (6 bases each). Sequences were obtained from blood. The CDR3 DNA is TGTGCCAGCAGCCGTCTGGGACAAATTGGGAGGGATACGCAGTATTTT. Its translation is CASSRLGQIGRDTQYF.